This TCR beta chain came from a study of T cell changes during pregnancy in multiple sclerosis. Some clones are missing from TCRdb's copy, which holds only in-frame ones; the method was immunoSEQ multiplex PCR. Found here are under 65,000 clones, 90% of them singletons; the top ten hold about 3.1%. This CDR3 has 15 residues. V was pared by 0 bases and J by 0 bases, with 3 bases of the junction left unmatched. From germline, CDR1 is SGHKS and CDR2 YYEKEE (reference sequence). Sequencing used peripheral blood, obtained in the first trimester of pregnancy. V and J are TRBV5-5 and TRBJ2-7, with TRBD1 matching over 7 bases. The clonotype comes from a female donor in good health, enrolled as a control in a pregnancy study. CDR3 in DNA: TGTGCCAGCAGCTTGGCGGCAGGGGGCTCCTACGAGCAGTACTTC. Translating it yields CASSLAAGGSYEQYF.